Below, one T cell receptor (beta chain) is given with its context. Antigen unknown. The data derive from a study of a mutant IDH1 vaccine in newly diagnosed glioma. Study-wide context: The earlier regimen, radiotherapy, temozolomide, or both, was most often both.

Data came from immunoSEQ multiplex PCR; TCRdb stores just in-frame clones and leaves some out. The repertoire holds about 65,000 clones, 80% to 90% seen once, with approximately 4% in the top ten. The time point: week 23, last vaccination. Vaccination used 300 ug of mutant IDH1 20-mer peptide per dose, with topical imiquimod. The CDR3 is 15 amino acids. Germline CDR1 reads MNHEY; CDR2 reads SVGAGI. The V and J ends lost 5 bases and 3 bases respectively, with 13 bases between them. The TCR comes from a man aged 30-40 years with glioma. The chain links TRBV6-5 to TRBJ1-4; D gene ambiguous. The sample consisted of PBMCs, taken from a glioma patient whose treatment included an IDH1 peptide vaccine. CDR3: CASSPRGEPNEKLFF. In DNA, the CDR3 is TGTGCCAGCAGTCCACGGGGTGAGCCTAATGAAAAACTGTTTTTT.